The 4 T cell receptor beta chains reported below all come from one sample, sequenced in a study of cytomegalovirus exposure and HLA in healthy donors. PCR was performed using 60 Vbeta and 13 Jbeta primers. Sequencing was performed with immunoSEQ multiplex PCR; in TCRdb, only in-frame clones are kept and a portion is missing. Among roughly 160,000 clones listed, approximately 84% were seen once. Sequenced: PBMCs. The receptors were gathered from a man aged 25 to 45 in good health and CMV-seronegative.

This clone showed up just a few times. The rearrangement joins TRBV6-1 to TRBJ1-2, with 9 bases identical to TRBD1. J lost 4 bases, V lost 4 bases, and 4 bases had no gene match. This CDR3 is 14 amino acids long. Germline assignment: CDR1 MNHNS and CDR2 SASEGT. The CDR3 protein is CASSGGTGSYGYTF. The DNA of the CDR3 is TGTGCCAGCAGTGGGGGGACAGGGAGCTATGGCTACACCTTC.

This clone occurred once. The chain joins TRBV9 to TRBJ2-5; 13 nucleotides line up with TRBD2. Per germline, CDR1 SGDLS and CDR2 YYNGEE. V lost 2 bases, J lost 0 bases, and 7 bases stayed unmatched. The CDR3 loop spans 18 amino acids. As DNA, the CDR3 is TGTGCCAGCAGCGTCGGACTAGCGGGAGTGAGGGACCAAGAGACCCAGTACTTC. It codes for CASSVGLAGVRDQETQYF.

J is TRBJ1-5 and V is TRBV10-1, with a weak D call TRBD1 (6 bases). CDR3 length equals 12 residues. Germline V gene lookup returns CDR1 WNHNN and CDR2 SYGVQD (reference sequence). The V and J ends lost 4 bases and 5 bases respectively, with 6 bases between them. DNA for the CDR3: TGCGCCAGCAGTGCAGGGGATCAGCCCCAGCATTTT. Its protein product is CASSAGDQPQHF.

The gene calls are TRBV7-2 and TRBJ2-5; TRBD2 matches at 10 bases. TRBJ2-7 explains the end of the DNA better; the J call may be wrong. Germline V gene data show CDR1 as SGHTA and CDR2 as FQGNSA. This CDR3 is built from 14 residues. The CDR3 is CASSLASGSYEQYF. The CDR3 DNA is TGTGCCAGCAGCTTGGCTAGCGGGAGCTACGAGCAGTACTTC.